A single sample is the source of the 7 T cell receptor beta chains below, sequenced in a study of blood T cell repertoires in COVID-19. This table comes from immunoSEQ multiplex PCR, and its TCRdb copy is limited to in-frame clones, with some not included. The sample consists of around 430,000 clones, about 86% of them appearing once. Sequenced material: PBMCs or T cells enriched from blood (not recorded which). All receptors come from a woman aged 50 to 60 who had recovered from COVID-19.

J is TRBJ1-2 and V is TRBV7-2; perhaps TRBD1 as D (5 bases). CDR3 size: 15 residues. Trimming took off 0 bases at V and 1 base at J, with 9 bases between the two ends. Germline lookup yields CDR1 SGHTA and CDR2 FQGNSA. The CDR3 nucleotides are TGTGCCAGCAGCTTAGCGCAGGGAATTAACTATGGCTACACCTTC. It encodes CASSLAQGINYGYTF.

The genes are TRBV2 and TRBJ2-7; 7 nucleotides match TRBD2. The CDR3 is made up of 15 amino acids. The V and J ends lost 4 bases and 2 bases, in that order; junction bases with no gene match: 8. The germline CDR1 and CDR2 sequences are SNHLY and FYNNEI. The CDR3 DNA reads TGTGCCAGCAGTGGGCTGGGGAGGGCGACCTACGAGCAGTACTTC. Translating gives CASSGLGRATYEQYF.

The CDR3 DNA reads as TGTGCCAGCAGCTTGAGGAAAGGCGGGACAGGTGAAAAACTGTTTTTT. Protein sequence: CASSLRKGGTGEKLFF. The rearrangement joins TRBV11-2 to TRBJ1-4, with 8 bases matching TRBD1. Germline trimming cut 3 bases from V and 7 bases from J; bases unmatched to any gene: 10. Germline assignment: CDR1 SGHAT and CDR2 FQNNGV. The CDR3 contains 16 residues.

The V gene is TRBV5-8, the J gene TRBJ1-2; D is perhaps TRBD1 (5 bases). CDR3 length: 14 amino acids. V lost 2 bases and J 1 base, leaving 9 bases between the germline ends. CDR1 and CDR2 from the germline V gene are SGHTS and YDEGEE. CDR3 nucleotides: TGTGCCAGCAGCTTTAGGACAATTAACTATGGCTACACCTTC. Encoded protein: CASSFRTINYGYTF.

The rearrangement joins TRBV28 to TRBJ1-2, with a weak D call TRBD1 (5 bases). V was trimmed by 10 bases and J by 4 bases, leaving 16 bases between them. The germline gives CDR1 MDHEN, CDR2 SYDVKM. There are 13 residues in the CDR3. CDR3 coding DNA: TGTGCCACCGGGGGGTTACGACTCTATGGCTACACCTTC. Translating it yields CATGGLRLYGYTF.

The chain combines TRBV9 with TRBJ2-7, with 9 nucleotides matching TRBD1. Germline V gene data show CDR1 as SGDLS and CDR2 as YYNGEE. V dropped 3 bases and J dropped 3; count of bases not matched to a gene: 4. The CDR3 has 14 amino acids. The CDR3 loop reads CASSAGQGNYEQYF. The DNA of the CDR3 is TGTGCCAGCAGCGCGGGACAGGGAAACTACGAGCAGTACTTC.

The J gene is TRBJ1-2, the V gene TRBV28; 12 nucleotides align to TRBD1. With 6 bases clipped from V and 7 bases from J, the junction kept 6 bases outside the gene matches. The CDR3 is made up of 14 amino acids. CDR1 is MDHEN, CDR2 SYDVKM, per germline. In DNA form, the CDR3 reads TGTGCCAGCAGAGCCGGGACAGGGGGCAGTGGCTACACCTTC. Translation: CASRAGTGGSGYTF.